This TCR beta chain emerged from a study of resident and recirculating memory T cells in vitiligo. Background on the study: The samples were homogenized without cell sorting before genomic DNA extraction.

Trimming left V 3 bases short and J 0 bases short, with 12 bases between. CDR1 is LNHDA and CDR2 is SQIVND in the germline V gene (reference sequence). The CDR3 consists of 16 residues. The table lists this clone with a count of one. Libraries were prepared by immunoSEQ multiplex PCR; TCRdb keeps only in-frame clonotypes and omits some of them. The sample contains 40,000 to 50,000 clones, about 93% of which appear only once. Patients who had received treatment within the previous three months were excluded. The sequencing sample was made of blood. The receptor was derived from a male donor with vitiligo. The V call is TRBV19, the J call TRBJ2-1; unclear D gene. This CDR3 reads CASSMVLRPSYNEQFF. The CDR3 coding sequence is TGTGCCAGTAGTATGGTGTTGCGGCCCTCCTACAATGAGCAGTTCTTC.